This TCR beta chain was sequenced in a study of spatial heterogeneity in lung cancer. In the study overall: Detected sequences consistently included more beta-chain ones than alpha-chain ones.

TCR cDNA molecules were tagged individually, and each one carried a unique molecular identifier. From the 5' RACE reads, TCRdb called clonotypes with MiXCR, one entry per CDR3 protein. The sample consists of approximately 100,000 distinct CDR3 sequences, approximately 19% of them appearing once. Germline V gene sequence: CDR1 SGHRS, CDR2 YFSETQ. CDR3 size: 14 residues. Trimming left V 2 bases short and J 3 bases short, with 8 bases between. Time point: blood at routine non-recurrence follow-up after resection. This receptor was identified in a male donor with early-stage non-small cell lung cancer. Source: PBMCs, taken at follow-up. The chain has TRBV5-1 and TRBJ1-4; D not resolved. The CDR3: CASSLSPPNEKLFF. The CDR3 DNA sequence: TGCGCCAGCAGCTTATCTCCTCCTAATGAAAAACTGTTTTTT.